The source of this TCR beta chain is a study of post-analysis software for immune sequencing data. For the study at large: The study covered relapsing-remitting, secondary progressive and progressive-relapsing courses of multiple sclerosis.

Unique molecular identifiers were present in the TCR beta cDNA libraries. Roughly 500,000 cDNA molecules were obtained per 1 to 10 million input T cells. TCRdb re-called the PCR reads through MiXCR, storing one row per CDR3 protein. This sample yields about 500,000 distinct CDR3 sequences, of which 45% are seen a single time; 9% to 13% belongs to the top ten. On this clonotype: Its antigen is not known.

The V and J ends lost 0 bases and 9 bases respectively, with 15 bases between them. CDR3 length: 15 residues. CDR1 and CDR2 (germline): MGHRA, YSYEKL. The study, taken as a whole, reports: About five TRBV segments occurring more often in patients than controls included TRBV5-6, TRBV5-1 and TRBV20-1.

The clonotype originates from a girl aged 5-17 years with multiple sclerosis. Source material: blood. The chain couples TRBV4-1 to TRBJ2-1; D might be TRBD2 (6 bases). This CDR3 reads CASSQERGLLGEQFF. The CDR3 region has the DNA TGCGCCAGCAGCCAAGAGCGGGGACTTCTCGGTGAGCAGTTCTTC.